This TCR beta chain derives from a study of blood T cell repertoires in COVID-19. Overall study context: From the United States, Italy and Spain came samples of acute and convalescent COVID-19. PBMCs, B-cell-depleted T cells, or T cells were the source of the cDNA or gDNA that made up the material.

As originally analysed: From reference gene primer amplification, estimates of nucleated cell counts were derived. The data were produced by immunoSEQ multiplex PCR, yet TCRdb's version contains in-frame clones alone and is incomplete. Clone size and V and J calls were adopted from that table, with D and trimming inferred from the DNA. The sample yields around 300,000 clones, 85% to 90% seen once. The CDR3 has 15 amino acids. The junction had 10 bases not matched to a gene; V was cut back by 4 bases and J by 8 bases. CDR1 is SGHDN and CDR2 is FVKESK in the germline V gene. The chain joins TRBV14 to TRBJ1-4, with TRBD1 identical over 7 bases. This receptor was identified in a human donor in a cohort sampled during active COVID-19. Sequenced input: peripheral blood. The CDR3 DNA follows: TGTGCCAGCAGCCCTATCAGGGGGAGCTTCGAAAAACTGTTTTTT. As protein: CASSPIRGSFEKLFF.